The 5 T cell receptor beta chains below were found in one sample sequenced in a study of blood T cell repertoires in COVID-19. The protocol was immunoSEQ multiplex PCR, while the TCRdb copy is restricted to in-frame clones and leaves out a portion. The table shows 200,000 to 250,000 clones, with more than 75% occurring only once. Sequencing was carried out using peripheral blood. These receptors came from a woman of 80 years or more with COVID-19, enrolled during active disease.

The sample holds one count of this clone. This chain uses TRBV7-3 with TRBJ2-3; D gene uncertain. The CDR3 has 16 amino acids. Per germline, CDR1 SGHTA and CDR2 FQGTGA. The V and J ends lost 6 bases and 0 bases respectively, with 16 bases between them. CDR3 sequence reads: CASSPNEATSTDTQYF. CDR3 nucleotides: TGTGCCAGCAGTCCAAACGAGGCTACAAGCACAGATACGCAGTATTTT.

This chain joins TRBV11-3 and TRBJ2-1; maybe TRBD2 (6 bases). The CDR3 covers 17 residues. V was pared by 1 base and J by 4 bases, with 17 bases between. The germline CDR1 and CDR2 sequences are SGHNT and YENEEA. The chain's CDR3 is CASSLGQRGGDYNEQFF. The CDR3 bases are TGTGCCAGCAGCTTAGGGCAACGGGGCGGGGATTACAATGAGCAGTTCTTC.

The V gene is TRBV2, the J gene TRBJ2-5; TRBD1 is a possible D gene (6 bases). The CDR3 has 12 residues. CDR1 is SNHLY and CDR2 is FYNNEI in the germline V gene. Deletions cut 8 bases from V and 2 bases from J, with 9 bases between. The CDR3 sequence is CASHRDQETQYF. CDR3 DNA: TGTGCCAGCCACAGGGATCAAGAGACCCAGTACTTC.

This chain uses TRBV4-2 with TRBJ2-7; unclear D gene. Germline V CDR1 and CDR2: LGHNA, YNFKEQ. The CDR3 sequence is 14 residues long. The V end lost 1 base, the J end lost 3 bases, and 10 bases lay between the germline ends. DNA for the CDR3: TGTGCCAGCAGCCAAGTGCACACGTACTACGAGCAGTACTTC. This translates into CASSQVHTYYEQYF.

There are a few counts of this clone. The CDR3 DNA is TGTGCCAGCAGCAAAGATTGGTGGGGGAGGGAAGAAGATCCAGTCTTC. Protein: CASSKDWWGREEDPVF. This chain uses TRBV21-1 with TRBJ2-1; the D call TRBD2 from the table was never checked on the DNA. TRBV21-1 counts as a pseudogene. The CDR3 spans 16 residues.